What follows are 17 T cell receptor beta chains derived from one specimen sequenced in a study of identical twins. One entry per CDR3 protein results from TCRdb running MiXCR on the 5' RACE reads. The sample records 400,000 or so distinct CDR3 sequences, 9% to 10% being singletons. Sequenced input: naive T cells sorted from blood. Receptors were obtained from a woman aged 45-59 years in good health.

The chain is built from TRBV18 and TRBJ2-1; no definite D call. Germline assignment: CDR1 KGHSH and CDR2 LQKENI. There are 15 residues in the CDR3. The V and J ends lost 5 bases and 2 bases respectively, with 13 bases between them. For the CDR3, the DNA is TGTGCCAGCTCATCTCGAGGAACAGCCTACAATGAGCAGTTCTTC. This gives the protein CASSSRGTAYNEQFF.

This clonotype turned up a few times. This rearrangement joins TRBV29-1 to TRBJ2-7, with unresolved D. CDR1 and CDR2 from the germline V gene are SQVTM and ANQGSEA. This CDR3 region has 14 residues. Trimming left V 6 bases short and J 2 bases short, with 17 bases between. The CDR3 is CSVAVGGPAYEQYV. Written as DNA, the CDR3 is TGCAGCGTGGCTGTTGGCGGCCCTGCCTACGAGCAGTACGTC.

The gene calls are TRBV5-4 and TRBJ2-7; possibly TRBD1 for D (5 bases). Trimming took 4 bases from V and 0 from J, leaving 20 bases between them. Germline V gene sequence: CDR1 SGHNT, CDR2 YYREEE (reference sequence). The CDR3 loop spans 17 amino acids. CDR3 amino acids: CASSIGGAGRGSYEQYV. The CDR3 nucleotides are TGTGCCAGCAGCATCGGTGGGGCAGGCCGTGGCTCCTACGAGCAGTACGTC.

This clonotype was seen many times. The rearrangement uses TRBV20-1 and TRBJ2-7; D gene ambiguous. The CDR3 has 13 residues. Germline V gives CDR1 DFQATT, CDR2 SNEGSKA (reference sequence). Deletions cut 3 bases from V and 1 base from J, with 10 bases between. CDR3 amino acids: CSARAEASYEQYF. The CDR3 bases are TGCAGTGCTAGGGCGGAAGCATCCTACGAGCAGTACTTC.

Here the CDR3 DNA reads TGTGCCAGCAGGCTTGGGTACGGAACGAATGAAAAACTGTTTTTT. Protein sequence: CASRLGYGTNEKLFF. The V gene is TRBV12-3 or TRBV12-4, the J gene TRBJ1-4; D gene ambiguous. This CDR3 spans 15 amino acids. Trimming removed 6 bases from V and 5 bases from J, with 16 bases in between.

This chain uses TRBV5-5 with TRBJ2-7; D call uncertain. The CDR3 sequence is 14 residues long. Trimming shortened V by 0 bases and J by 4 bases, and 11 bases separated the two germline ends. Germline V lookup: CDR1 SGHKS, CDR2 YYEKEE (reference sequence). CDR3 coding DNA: TGTGCCAGCAGCTTGGATTCCTCAGGTTACGAGCAGTACTTC. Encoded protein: CASSLDSSGYEQYF. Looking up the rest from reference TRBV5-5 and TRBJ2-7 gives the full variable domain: DAGVTQSPTHLIKTRGQQVTLRCSPISGHKSVSWYQQVLGQGPQFIFQYYEKEERGRGNFPDRFSARQFPNYSSELNVNALLLGDSALYLCASSLDSSGYEQYFGPGTRLTVT.

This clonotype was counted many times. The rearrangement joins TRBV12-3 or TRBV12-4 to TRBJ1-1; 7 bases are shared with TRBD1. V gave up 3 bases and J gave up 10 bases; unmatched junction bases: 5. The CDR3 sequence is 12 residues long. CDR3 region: CASSLDQGGAFF. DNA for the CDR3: TGTGCCAGCAGTTTGGATCAGGGGGGAGCTTTCTTT.

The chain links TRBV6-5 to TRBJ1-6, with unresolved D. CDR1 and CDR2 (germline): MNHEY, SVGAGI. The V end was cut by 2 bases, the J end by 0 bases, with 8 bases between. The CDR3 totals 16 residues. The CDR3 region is CASSYSGSSYNSPLHF. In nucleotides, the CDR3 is TGTGCCAGCAGTTACAGCGGGAGCTCCTATAATTCACCCCTCCACTTT.

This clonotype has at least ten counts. The DNA for the CDR3 is TGCGCCAGCAGCCCCATTAGGGGAGAGACCCAGTACTTC. Residues: CASSPIRGETQYF. The V and J genes are TRBV5-1 and TRBJ2-5; possibly TRBD1 for D (5 bases). Germline lookup yields CDR1 SGHRS and CDR2 YFSETQ. The V end was cut by 4 bases, the J end by 4 bases, with 11 bases between. The CDR3 has 13 amino acids. Combining the CDR3 with reference TRBV5-1 and TRBJ2-5 gives the whole variable domain KAGVTQTPRYLIKTRGQQVTLSCSPISGHRSVSWYQQTPGQGLQFLFEYFSETQRNKGNFPGRFSGRQFSNSRSEMNVSTLELGDSALYLCASSPIRGETQYFGPGTRLLVL.

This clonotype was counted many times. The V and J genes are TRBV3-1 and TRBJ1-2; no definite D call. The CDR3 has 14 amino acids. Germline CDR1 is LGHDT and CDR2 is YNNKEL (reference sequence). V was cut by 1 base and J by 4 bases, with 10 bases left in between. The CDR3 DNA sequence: TGTGCCAGCAGCCAAGTTGGAAGTTCCTATGGCTACACCTTC. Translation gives CASSQVGSSYGYTF.

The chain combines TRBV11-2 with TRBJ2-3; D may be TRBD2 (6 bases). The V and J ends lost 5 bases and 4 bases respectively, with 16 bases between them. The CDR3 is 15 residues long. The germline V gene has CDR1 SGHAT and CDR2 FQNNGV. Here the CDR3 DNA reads TGTGCCAGCAGCCCGGGGGACGGGAGCGCAGATACGCAGTATTTT. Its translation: CASSPGDGSADTQYF.

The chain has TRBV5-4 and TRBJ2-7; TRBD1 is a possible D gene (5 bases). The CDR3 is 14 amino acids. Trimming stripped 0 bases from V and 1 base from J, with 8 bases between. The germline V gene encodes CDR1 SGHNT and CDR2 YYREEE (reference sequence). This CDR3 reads CASSLGGRSYEQYV. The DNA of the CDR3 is TGTGCCAGCAGCTTGGGGGGCCGGTCCTACGAGCAGTACGTC.

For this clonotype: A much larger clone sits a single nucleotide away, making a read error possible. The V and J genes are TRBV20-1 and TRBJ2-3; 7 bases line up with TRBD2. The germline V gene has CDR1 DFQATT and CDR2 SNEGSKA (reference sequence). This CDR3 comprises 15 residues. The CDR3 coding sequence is TGCAGTGCTAGGATAAGCGGGATCCTCCCGGGCACGCAGTGTTTT. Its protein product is CSARISGILPGTQCF.

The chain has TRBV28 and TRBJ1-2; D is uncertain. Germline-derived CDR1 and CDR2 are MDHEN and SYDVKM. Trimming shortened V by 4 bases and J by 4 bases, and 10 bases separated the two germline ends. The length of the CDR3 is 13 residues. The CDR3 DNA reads TGTGCCAGCAGTTCAGAACCATCCTATGGCTACACCTTC. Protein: CASSSEPSYGYTF.

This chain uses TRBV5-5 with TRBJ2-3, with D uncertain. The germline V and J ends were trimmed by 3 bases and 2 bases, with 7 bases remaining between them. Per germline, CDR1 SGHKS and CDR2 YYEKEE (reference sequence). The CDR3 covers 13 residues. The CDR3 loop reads CASSWQVTDTQYF. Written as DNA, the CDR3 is TGTGCCAGCAGCTGGCAGGTCACAGATACGCAGTATTTT. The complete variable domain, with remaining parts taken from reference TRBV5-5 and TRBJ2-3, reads DAGVTQSPTHLIKTRGQQVTLRCSPISGHKSVSWYQQVLGQGPQFIFQYYEKEERGRGNFPDRFSARQFPNYSSELNVNALLLGDSALYLCASSWQVTDTQYFGPGTRLTVL.

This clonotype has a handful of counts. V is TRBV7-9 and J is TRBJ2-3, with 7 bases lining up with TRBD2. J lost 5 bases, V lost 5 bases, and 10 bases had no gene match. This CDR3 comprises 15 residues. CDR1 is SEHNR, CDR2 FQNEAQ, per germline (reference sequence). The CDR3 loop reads CASSKIAGPKDTQYF. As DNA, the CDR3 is TGTGCCAGCAGCAAGATAGCGGGTCCAAAAGATACGCAGTATTTT.

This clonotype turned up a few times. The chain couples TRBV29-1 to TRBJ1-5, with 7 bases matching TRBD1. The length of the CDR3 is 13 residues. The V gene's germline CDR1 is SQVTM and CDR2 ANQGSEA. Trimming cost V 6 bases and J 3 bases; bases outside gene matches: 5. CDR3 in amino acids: CSVMGQINQPQHF. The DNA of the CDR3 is TGCAGCGTCATGGGACAGATCAATCAGCCCCAGCATTTT. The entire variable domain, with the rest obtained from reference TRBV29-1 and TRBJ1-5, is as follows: SAVISQKPSRDICQRGTSLTIQCQVDSQVTMMFWYRQQPGQSLTLIATANQGSEATYESGFVIDKFPISRPNLTFSTLTVSNMSPEDSSIYLCSVMGQINQPQHFGDGTRLSIL.